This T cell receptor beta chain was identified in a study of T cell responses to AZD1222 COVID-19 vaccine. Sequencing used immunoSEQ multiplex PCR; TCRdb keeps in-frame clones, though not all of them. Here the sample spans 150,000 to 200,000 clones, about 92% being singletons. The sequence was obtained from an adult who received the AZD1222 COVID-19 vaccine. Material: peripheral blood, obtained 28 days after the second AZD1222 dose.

The CDR3 reads CASSLGGLGEAFF. The DNA of the CDR3 is TGTGCCAGCAGTTTAGGGGGGCTTGGGGAAGCTTTCTTT. This chain uses TRBV12-3 or TRBV12-4 with TRBJ1-1, with D possibly being TRBD1 (6 bases). The CDR3 spans 13 residues. V dropped 1 base and J dropped 8 bases, with 11 bases sitting between them.